A single sample gave rise to the 2 T cell receptor beta chains below, sequenced in a study of STAT5B mutations in CD4+ large granular lymphocyte leukemia (dated by TCRdb to 2021 to 2024). The library came from the immunoSEQ multiplex PCR assay. What TCRdb holds here is the immuneACCESS table cut down to in-frame rearrangements. Part of the clones is not present; checked against another copy, under half of the missing clones reflect an unresolved V gene, and the others are unexplained. The sample data list 25,000 to 30,000 clones, and approximately 79% of these were observed just once. The ten most abundant clones make up about 6.2% of the sample. The sequenced material came from CD4+ T cells from blood buffy coats. The receptor set was obtained from a human donor in good health.

The V and J genes are TRBV5-1 and TRBJ2-3; D not certain. Germline loops: CDR1 SGHRS, CDR2 YFSETQ. This CDR3 region has 13 residues. V lost 4 bases and J lost 0, with 6 bases in between. CDR3 coding DNA: TGCGCCAGCAGCGTCTCTAGCACAGATACGCAGTATTTT. Its protein is CASSVSSTDTQYF.

This clone was seen once. For the CDR3, the DNA is TGTGCCAGCAGTCCCCGGGGCACAGCCCAAGAGACCCAGTACTTC. This encodes CASSPRGTAQETQYF. The V gene is TRBV28, the J gene TRBJ2-5; either TRBD1 or TRBD2 may supply D (5 bases each). Trimming removed 5 bases from V and 1 base from J, with 14 bases in between. The germline V gene encodes CDR1 MDHEN and CDR2 SYDVKM. This CDR3 comprises 15 residues.